This T cell receptor beta chain stems from a study of radiotherapy plus CTLA-4 blockade in lung cancer. The overall study: Objective response was observed in roughly a sixth of patients, and disease control in roughly 31%.

Trimming removed 4 bases at V and 9 bases at J, with 19 bases between. The CDR3 sequence is 15 residues long. In germline, CDR1 is GTSNPN, CDR2 SVGIG (reference sequence). Sequencing used immunoSEQ multiplex PCR; TCRdb keeps in-frame clones, though not all of them. The sample contains about 60,000 clones, 65% to 85% of which appear only once. Chemo-refractory metastatic non-small-cell lung cancer patients received focal radiation with ipilimumab CTLA-4 blockade. Sample: peripheral blood, taken from a patient treated with radiotherapy plus ipilimumab. This chain uses TRBV30 with TRBJ1-6; D unclear. This receptor was taken from a human donor with non-small cell lung cancer who had a complete response to radiotherapy plus ipilimumab. Here the CDR3 DNA reads TGTGCCTGGACCATCGACACTCCCGGGGTTTCACCCCTCCACTTT. Amino acids: CAWTIDTPGVSPLHF.